These 2 T cell receptor beta chains came from one sample sequenced in a study of response to subunit inactivated influenza vaccine. TCRdb fed the RT-PCR reads into MiXCR, producing one record per CDR3 protein. The sample includes some 640,000 distinct CDR3 sequences, 14% of them seen just once. The material was PBMCs from blood, obtained 14 to 15 days before vaccination. Receptor source: a middle-aged man who received an inactivated influenza vaccine.

This clonotype has at least ten counts. V is TRBV5-1 and J is TRBJ1-3, with TRBD1 matching over 7 bases. The CDR3 is 16 residues long. Germline V gene lookup returns CDR1 SGHRS and CDR2 YFSETQ. Trimming removed 3 bases from V and 0 bases from J; junction bases left unmatched: 6. The CDR3 region is CASSSTGASSGNTIYF. The DNA of the CDR3 is TGCGCCAGCAGCTCAACAGGGGCCAGCTCTGGAAACACCATATATTTT.

This chain connects TRBV7-9 to TRBJ2-5, with 13 positions matching TRBD2. CDR1 is SEHNR, CDR2 FQNEAQ, per germline (reference sequence). The CDR3 length is 16 residues. With 5 bases clipped from V and 3 bases from J, the junction kept 6 bases outside the gene matches. The CDR3 DNA reads as TGTGCCAGCAGCATGACTAGCGGGGGGTGGAAAGAGACCCAGTACTTC. Encoded protein: CASSMTSGGWKETQYF. The full variable domain, rest sourced from reference TRBV7-9 and TRBJ2-5, is DTGVSQNPRHKITKRGQNVTFRCDPISEHNRLYWYRQTLGQGPEFLTYFQNEAQLEKSRLLSDRFSAERPKGSFSTLEIQRTEQGDSAMYLCASSMTSGGWKETQYFGPGTRLLVL.